This T cell receptor (beta chain) was captured by sequencing in a study of blood T cell repertoires in COVID-19. The CDR3 consists of 14 residues. V was cut by 3 bases and J by 5 bases, with 14 bases left in between. The germline CDR1 and CDR2 sequences are SGHRS and YFSETQ. This clone was seen a few times. Here immunoSEQ multiplex PCR was the method, and the copy in TCRdb shows in-frame clones only, minus some. The table shows approximately 63,000 clones, with approximately 80% occurring only once. The chain links TRBV5-1 to TRBJ2-5, with D possibly being TRBD1 (6 bases). Sequencing input: peripheral blood. The clonotype comes from a woman in her 70s with acute or convalescent COVID-19. CDR3 sequence reads: CASSSDSIFETQYF. The CDR3 DNA reads TGCGCCAGCAGCTCGGACAGTATTTTTGAGACCCAGTACTTC.